The 18 T cell receptor beta chains reported below all come from one sample, sequenced in a study of CD8 T cells in Susac syndrome. A quantity of about 0.45 to 1 ug RNA underwent reverse transcription using random hexamers. One entry per CDR3 protein results from TCRdb running MiXCR on the immunoSEQ multiplex PCR reads. The profile shows about 170,000 distinct CDR3 sequences, under 95% of them singletons. Sequenced: CD4+ T cells from PBMCs. Receptors originate from a human donor with multiple sclerosis.

This sequence joins TRBV5-4 and TRBJ1-2; possible D gene TRBD1, 5 bases. Germline lookup yields CDR1 SGHNT and CDR2 YYREEE (reference sequence). This CDR3 has 13 residues. Trimming shortened V by 4 bases and J by 4 bases, and 11 bases separated the two germline ends. CDR3 protein: CASSKTASYGYTF. Here the CDR3 DNA reads TGTGCCAGCAGCAAGACAGCGAGCTATGGCTACACCTTC.

This chain links TRBV18 with TRBJ1-1, with 11 positions matching TRBD1. Germline V gene data show CDR1 as KGHSH and CDR2 as LQKENI. CDR3 length: 16 amino acids. The V segment lost 3 bases and the J segment 4 bases; nucleotides outside the gene matches: 7. The CDR3 DNA is TGTGCCAGCTCACCCGGGGACAGGGGGATGGTCACTGAAGCTTTCTTT. This sequence encodes CASSPGDRGMVTEAFF.

This chain uses TRBV2 with TRBJ2-3; tentative D call: TRBD1 (5 bases). This CDR3 has 14 amino acids. CDR1 and CDR2 from the germline V gene are SNHLY and FYNNEI. Trimming shortened V by 6 bases and J by 1 base, and 11 bases separated the two germline ends. CDR3 nucleotide sequence: TGTGCCAGCAGAGGGGATAGCCGCACAGATACGCAGTATTTT. It translates to CASRGDSRTDTQYF.

V is TRBV18 and J is TRBJ1-1, with D hard to call. Germline CDR1 reads KGHSH; CDR2 reads LQKENI. This CDR3 contains 12 residues. The germline V and J ends were trimmed by 5 bases and 4 bases, with 8 bases remaining between them. The DNA for the CDR3 is TGTGCCAGCTCATCCCCGGGCACTGAAGCTTTCTTT. Translating gives CASSSPGTEAFF.

V gene TRBV27 combines with J gene TRBJ1-1; TRBD1 matches 12 bases. CDR3 size: 15 residues. The V gene's germline CDR1 is MNHEY and CDR2 SMNVEV (reference sequence). The J segment lost 5 bases and the V segment lost 6 bases, leaving 7 bases of the junction unmatched. CDR3 in amino acids: CASRSGTGGRTEAFF. The CDR3 bases are TGTGCCAGCAGATCGGGGACAGGGGGCCGAACTGAAGCTTTCTTT.

This chain connects TRBV20-1 to TRBJ2-7; 8 nucleotides line up with TRBD2. The CDR3 extends over 14 amino acids. From germline, CDR1 is DFQATT and CDR2 SNEGSKA (reference sequence). The J segment lost 3 bases and the V segment lost 6 bases, leaving 10 bases of the junction unmatched. The CDR3 region is CSAPARGGNYEQYF. The DNA of the CDR3 is TGCAGTGCCCCGGCCCGGGGGGGAAACTACGAGCAGTACTTC.

This chain uses TRBV7-3 with TRBJ2-5; 7 nucleotides line up with TRBD2. The V gene's germline CDR1 is SGHTA and CDR2 FQGTGA. The CDR3 covers 14 residues. J lost 4 bases, V lost 3 bases, and 5 bases had no gene match. CDR3 region: CASSFRGSGETQYF. For the CDR3, the DNA is TGTGCCAGCAGCTTCCGCGGGAGTGGAGAGACCCAGTACTTC.

For the CDR3, the DNA is TGTGCCAGCAGTTACTCTCCCCGGTCCATTCGGGAGACCCAGTACTTC. Protein sequence: CASSYSPRSIRETQYF. The chain couples TRBV6-2 or TRBV6-3 to TRBJ2-5, with D unresolved. The V and J ends lost 0 bases and 5 bases respectively, with 16 bases between them. Per the germline V gene, CDR1 is MNHEY and CDR2 is SVGEGT. CDR3 length: 16 amino acids.

This rearrangement joins TRBV4-3 to TRBJ2-5, with 8 bases lining up with TRBD2. Germline V lookup: CDR1 LGHNA, CDR2 YSLEER. The CDR3 is made up of 16 amino acids. Trimming cost V 4 bases and J 1 base; bases outside gene matches: 8. CDR3 bases: TGCGCCAGCAGCCCCCACAGCGGGGGATTCCAAGAGACCCAGTACTTC. It is translated as CASSPHSGGFQETQYF.

V is TRBV7-9 and J is TRBJ2-7, with D possibly being TRBD2 (6 bases). V lost 6 bases and J lost 7, with 16 bases in between. Germline CDR1 is SEHNR and CDR2 is FQNEAQ (reference sequence). There are 13 residues in the CDR3. CDR3 loop: CASSWRVEGEQYF. The CDR3 DNA sequence: TGTGCCAGCAGTTGGCGGGTGGAGGGGGAGCAGTACTTC.

The rearrangement joins TRBV28 to TRBJ2-5; the D gene is possibly TRBD1 (5 bases). The CDR3 runs 15 residues. Germline CDR1 MDHEN, CDR2 SYDVKM. V lost 6 bases and J 2 bases, leaving 16 bases between the germline ends. CDR3 loop: CASSPYGQGQETQYF. CDR3 DNA: TGTGCCAGCAGCCCCTACGGGCAGGGTCAAGAGACCCAGTACTTC.

This clonotype occurred once. The rearrangement joins TRBV29-1 to TRBJ2-3; D is unclear. Trimming took 4 bases from V and 0 from J, leaving 5 bases between them. The CDR3 extends over 12 amino acids. Germline loops: CDR1 SQVTM, CDR2 ANQGSEA. The CDR3 loop reads CSVGPSTDTQYF. The DNA of the CDR3 is TGCAGCGTTGGACCGAGCACAGATACGCAGTATTTT.

The V and J genes are TRBV5-1 and TRBJ2-6; D perhaps matches TRBD2 (7 bases). Trimming pared 3 bases from V and 0 bases from J, leaving 19 bases between. This CDR3 has 19 residues. Germline CDR1 reads SGHRS; CDR2 reads YFSETQ. This CDR3 reads CASSSGAGAVLSGANVLTF. CDR3 DNA: TGCGCCAGCAGCTCGGGGGCGGGGGCAGTCCTCTCTGGGGCCAACGTCCTGACTTTC.

The V call is TRBV7-3, the J call TRBJ2-7, with 12 bases identical to TRBD1. With 5 bases clipped from V and 6 bases from J, the junction kept 5 bases outside the gene matches. Germline V gives CDR1 SGHTA, CDR2 FQGTGA. The CDR3 runs 14 residues. The CDR3 spells CASSPGQGALEQYF. For the CDR3, the DNA is TGTGCCAGCAGCCCGGGACAGGGGGCTCTCGAGCAGTACTTC. Based on the CDR3 plus reference TRBV7-3 and TRBJ2-7, the full variable domain is GAGVSQTPSNKVTEKGKYVELRCDPISGHTALYWYRQSLGQGPEFLIYFQGTGAADDSGLPNDRFFAVRPEGSVSTLKIQRTERGDSAVYLCASSPGQGALEQYFGPGTRLTVT.

This chain uses TRBV28 with TRBJ2-1; 15 bases agree with TRBD2. This CDR3 region has 18 residues. In germline, CDR1 is MDHEN, CDR2 SYDVKM. V shed 4 bases and J 7 bases; nucleotides not matched to a gene: 11. The CDR3 DNA follows: TGTGCCAGCAGTTCCCCTGGACTAGCGGGAGGGGCGGTGAATGAGCAGTTCTTC. Residues: CASSSPGLAGGAVNEQFF.

The chain has TRBV6-2 or TRBV6-3 and TRBJ2-7, with no clear D. V was clipped by 4 bases and J by 3 bases, with 7 bases between them. The CDR3 totals 12 residues. Per the germline V gene, CDR1 is MNHEY and CDR2 is SVGEGT. This chain's CDR3 is CASSSLDYEQYF. Here the CDR3 DNA reads TGTGCCAGCAGTTCGTTAGACTACGAGCAGTACTTC.

The rearrangement joins TRBV6-6 to TRBJ2-1, with 7 bases aligning to TRBD1. Germline-derived CDR1 and CDR2 are MNHNY and SVGAGI (reference sequence). The CDR3 runs to 15 residues. V dropped 4 bases and J dropped 8; count of bases not matched to a gene: 11. Here the CDR3 DNA reads TGTGCCAGCAGTTTCCGACAGGGCGGGTTTGATGAGCAGTTCTTC. Translating gives CASSFRQGGFDEQFF.

The chain employs TRBV3-1 and TRBJ2-1, with D possibly matching TRBD2 (6 bases). The CDR3 consists of 12 residues. Germline CDR1 LGHDT, CDR2 YNNKEL (reference sequence). With 4 bases removed from V and 14 bases from J, the gap between germline ends came to 15 bases. The CDR3 here is CASSPSGGIEFF. In DNA, the CDR3 is TGTGCCAGCAGCCCCTCCGGGGGTATTGAGTTCTTC.